The source of this T cell receptor (beta chain) is a study of T cell responses to AZD1222 COVID-19 vaccine. General study points: Baseline seropositives among AZD1222 recipients totaled only 5 to 7. Females made up more of the donors, who were largely white British, and clonal diversity may have come out too low.

Generated by immunoSEQ multiplex PCR, the TCRdb table keeps only in-frame clones and is missing some. The sample has roughly 150,000 clones, over 70% seen once. CDR3 length: 14 residues. Germline V gives CDR1 SEHNR, CDR2 FQNEAQ (reference sequence). The V and J ends lost 1 base and 5 bases respectively, with 9 bases between them. Note on this clone: Antigen specificity is unknown.

The V gene is TRBV7-9, the J gene TRBJ2-4; no definite D call. The source of this sequence is an adult who received the AZD1222 COVID-19 vaccine. Sequenced material: peripheral blood, taken 28 days after the second AZD1222 dose. The CDR3 sequence: CASSLVRPENIQYF. CDR3 in DNA: TGTGCCAGCAGCTTAGTAAGACCAGAAAACATTCAGTACTTC. Using reference TRBV7-9 and TRBJ2-4 for the parts outside the CDR3, the full variable domain is DTGVSQNPRHKITKRGQNVTFRCDPISEHNRLYWYRQTLGQGPEFLTYFQNEAQLEKSRLLSDRFSAERPKGSFSTLEIQRTEQGDSAMYLCASSLVRPENIQYFGAGTRLSVL.